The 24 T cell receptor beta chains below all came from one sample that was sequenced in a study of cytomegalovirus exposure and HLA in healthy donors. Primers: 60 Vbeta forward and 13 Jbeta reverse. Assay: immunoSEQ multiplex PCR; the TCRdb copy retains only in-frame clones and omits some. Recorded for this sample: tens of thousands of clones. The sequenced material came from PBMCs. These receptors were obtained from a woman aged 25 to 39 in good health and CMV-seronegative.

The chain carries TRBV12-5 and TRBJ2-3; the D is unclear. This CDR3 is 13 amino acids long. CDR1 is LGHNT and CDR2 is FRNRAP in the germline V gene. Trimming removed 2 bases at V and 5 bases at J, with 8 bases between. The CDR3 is CASGLSSGDTQYF. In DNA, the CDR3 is TGTGCTAGTGGTTTGAGTTCGGGAGATACGCAGTATTTT.

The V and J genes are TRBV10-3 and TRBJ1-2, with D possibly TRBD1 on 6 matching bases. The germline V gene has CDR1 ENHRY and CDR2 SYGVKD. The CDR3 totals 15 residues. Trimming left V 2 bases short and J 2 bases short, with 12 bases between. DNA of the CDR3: TGTGCCATCAGTGAGAGGGGACACCCGAACTATGGCTACACCTTC. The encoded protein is CAISERGHPNYGYTF.

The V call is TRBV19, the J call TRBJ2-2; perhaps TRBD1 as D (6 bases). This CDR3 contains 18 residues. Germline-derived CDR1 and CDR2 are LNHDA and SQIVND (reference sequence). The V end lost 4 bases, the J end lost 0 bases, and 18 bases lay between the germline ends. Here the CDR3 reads CASSRTDSISPNTGELFF. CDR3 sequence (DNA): TGTGCCAGTAGTAGGACGGACAGCATAAGTCCGAACACCGGGGAGCTGTTTTTT.

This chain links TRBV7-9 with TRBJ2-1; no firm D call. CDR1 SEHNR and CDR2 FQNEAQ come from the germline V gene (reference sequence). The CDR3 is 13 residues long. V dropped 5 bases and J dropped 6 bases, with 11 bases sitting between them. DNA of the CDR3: TGTGCCAGCAGCCCATCCCTCGGCAATGAGCAGTTCTTC. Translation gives CASSPSLGNEQFF.

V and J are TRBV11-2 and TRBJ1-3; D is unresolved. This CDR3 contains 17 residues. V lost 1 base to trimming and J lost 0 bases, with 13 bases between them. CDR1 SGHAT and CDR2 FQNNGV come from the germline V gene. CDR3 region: CASSLGLVGSSGNTIYF. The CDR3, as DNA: TGTGCCAGCAGCTTAGGGTTGGTCGGGAGCTCTGGAAACACCATATATTTT.

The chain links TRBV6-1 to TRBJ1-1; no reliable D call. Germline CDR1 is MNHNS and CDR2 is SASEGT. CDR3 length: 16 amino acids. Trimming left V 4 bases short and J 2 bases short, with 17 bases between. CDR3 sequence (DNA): TGTGCCAGCAGTGGCGGCCTTCCCTGGTCAAACACTGAAGCTTTCTTT. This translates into CASSGGLPWSNTEAFF.

The CDR3 protein is CASSEGGGYEQFF. The CDR3 coding sequence is TGTGCCAGCAGTGAAGGGGGGGGATATGAGCAGTTCTTC. The chain joins TRBV6-1 to TRBJ2-1; 7 bases are shared with TRBD2. Germline V lookup: CDR1 MNHNS, CDR2 SASEGT. V was pared by 1 base and J by 8 bases, with 2 bases of the junction left unmatched. This CDR3 has 13 residues.

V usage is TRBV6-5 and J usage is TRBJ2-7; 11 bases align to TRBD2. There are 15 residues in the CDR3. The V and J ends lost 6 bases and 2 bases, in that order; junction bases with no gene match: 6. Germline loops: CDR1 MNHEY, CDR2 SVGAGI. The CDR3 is CASRSLAGVTYEQYF. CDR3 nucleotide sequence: TGTGCCAGCAGGTCACTAGCGGGGGTCACCTACGAGCAGTACTTC.

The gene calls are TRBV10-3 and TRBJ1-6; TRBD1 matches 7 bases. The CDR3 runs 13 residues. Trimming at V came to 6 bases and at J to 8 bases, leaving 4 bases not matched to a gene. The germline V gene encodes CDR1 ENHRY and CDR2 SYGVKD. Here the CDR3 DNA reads TGTGCCATCAGGGAAACAGGGGATTCACCCCTCCACTTT. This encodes CAIRETGDSPLHF.

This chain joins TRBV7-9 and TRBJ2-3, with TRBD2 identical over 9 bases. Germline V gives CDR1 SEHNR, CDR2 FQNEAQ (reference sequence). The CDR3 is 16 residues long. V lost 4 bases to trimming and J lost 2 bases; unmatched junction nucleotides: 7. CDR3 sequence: CASSSLSGGPTDTQYF. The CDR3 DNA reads TGTGCCAGCAGCTCCCTTAGCGGGGGTCCCACAGATACGCAGTATTTT.

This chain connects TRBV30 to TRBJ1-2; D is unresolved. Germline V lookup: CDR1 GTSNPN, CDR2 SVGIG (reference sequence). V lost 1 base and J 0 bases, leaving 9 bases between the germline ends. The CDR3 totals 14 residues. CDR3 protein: CAWSGAWSNYGYTF. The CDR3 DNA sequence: TGTGCCTGGAGTGGAGCGTGGTCTAACTATGGCTACACCTTC.

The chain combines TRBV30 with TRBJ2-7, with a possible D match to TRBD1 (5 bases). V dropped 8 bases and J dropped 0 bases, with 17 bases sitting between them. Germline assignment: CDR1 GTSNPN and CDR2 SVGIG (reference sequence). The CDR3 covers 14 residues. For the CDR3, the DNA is TGTGCCGGGGCAAGGGGCCTGGACTCCTACGAGCAGTACTTC. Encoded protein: CAGARGLDSYEQYF.

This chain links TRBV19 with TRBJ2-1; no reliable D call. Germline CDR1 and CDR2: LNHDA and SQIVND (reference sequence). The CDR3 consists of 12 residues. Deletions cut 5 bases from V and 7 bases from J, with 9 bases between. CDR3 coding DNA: TGTGCCAGTAGTTACGGTGAGAATGAGCAGTTCTTC. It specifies CASSYGENEQFF.

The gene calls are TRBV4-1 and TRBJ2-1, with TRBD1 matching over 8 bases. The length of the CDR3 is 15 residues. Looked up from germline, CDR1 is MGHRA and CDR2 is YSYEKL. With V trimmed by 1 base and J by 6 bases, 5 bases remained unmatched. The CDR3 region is CASSQADRDANEQFF. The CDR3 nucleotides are TGCGCCAGCAGCCAAGCGGACAGGGACGCCAATGAGCAGTTCTTC.

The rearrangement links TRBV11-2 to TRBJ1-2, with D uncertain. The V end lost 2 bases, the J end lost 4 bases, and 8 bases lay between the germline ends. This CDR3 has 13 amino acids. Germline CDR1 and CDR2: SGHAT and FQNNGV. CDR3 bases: TGTGCCAGCAGCTTAAACCGAGCCTATGGCTACACCTTC. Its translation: CASSLNRAYGYTF.

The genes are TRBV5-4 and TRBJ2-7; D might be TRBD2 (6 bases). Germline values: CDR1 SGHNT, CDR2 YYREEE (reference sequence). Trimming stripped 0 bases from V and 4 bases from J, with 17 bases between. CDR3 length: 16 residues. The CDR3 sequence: CASSLEGGTEPYEQYF. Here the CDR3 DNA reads TGTGCCAGCAGCTTGGAAGGAGGGACGGAGCCTTACGAGCAGTACTTC.

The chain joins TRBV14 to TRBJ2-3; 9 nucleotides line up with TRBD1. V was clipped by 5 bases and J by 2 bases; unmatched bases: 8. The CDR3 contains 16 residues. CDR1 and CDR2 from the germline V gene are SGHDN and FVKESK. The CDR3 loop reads CASSKGQGRDTDTQYF. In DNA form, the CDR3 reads TGTGCCAGCAGCAAGGGACAGGGAAGGGACACAGATACGCAGTATTTT.

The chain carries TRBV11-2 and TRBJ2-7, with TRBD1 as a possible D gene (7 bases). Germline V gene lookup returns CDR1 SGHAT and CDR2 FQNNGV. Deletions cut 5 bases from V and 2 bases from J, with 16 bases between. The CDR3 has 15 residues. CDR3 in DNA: TGTGCCAGCAGCCCGCGGGACAGAGCAACCTACGAGCAGTACTTC. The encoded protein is CASSPRDRATYEQYF.

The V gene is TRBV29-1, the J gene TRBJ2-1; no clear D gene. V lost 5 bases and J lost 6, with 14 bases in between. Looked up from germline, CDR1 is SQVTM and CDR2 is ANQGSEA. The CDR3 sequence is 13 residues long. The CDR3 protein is CSVPVAPANEQFF. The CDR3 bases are TGCAGCGTTCCAGTGGCTCCCGCCAATGAGCAGTTCTTC.

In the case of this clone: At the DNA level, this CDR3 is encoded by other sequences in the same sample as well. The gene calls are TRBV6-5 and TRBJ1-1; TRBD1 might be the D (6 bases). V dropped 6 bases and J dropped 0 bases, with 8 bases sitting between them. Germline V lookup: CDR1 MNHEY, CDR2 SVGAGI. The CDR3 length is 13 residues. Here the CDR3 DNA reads TGTGCCAGCAGGGACAGTATGAACACTGAAGCTTTCTTT. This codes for CASRDSMNTEAFF.

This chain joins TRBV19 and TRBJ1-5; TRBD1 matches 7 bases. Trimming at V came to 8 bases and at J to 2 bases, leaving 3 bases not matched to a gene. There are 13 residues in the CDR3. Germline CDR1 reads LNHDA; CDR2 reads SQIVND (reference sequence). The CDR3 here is CASVDRGNQPQHF. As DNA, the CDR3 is TGTGCCAGTGTCGACAGGGGCAATCAGCCCCAGCATTTT. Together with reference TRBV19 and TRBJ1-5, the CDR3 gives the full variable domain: DGGITQSPKYLFRKEGQNVTLSCEQNLNHDAMYWYRQDPGQGLRLIYYSQIVNDFQKGDIAEGYSVSREKKESFPLTVTSAQKNPTAFYLCASVDRGNQPQHFGDGTRLSIL.

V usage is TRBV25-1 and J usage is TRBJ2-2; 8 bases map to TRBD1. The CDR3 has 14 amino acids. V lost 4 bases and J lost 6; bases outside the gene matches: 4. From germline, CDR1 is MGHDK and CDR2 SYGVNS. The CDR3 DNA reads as TGTGCCAGCAGTGGGACAGGGAAATCCGGGGAGCTGTTTTTT. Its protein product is CASSGTGKSGELFF.

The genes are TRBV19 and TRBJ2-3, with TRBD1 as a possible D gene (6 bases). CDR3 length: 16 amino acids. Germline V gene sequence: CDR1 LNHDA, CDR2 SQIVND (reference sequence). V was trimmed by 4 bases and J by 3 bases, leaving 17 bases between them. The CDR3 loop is CASSTGTPQGTDTQYF. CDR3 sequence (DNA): TGTGCCAGTAGTACTGGGACGCCCCAGGGGACAGATACGCAGTATTTT.

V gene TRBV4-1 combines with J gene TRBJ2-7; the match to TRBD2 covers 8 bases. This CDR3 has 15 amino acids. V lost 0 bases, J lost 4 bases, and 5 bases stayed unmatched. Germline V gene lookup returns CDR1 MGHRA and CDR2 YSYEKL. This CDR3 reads CASSQETSGVYEQYF. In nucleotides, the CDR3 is TGCGCCAGCAGCCAAGAAACTAGCGGAGTATACGAGCAGTACTTC.